The clone carrying this T cell receptor (beta chain) has a handful of counts. Its matching antigen is unknown. Each sample used around 600 ng of genomic DNA from bulk tumor tissue. Doctors removed several biopsies from each primary tumor during surgery, keeping them far apart. Samples came from untreated patients having curative surgery for newly diagnosed non-small cell lung cancer. Non-small cell lung cancer patients, newly diagnosed and having surgery with curative intent, served as donors. The data were obtained in a study of immune heterogeneity within non-small cell lung tumors. Whole-study findings and limits: Largely, high-frequency T-cell receptor beta clonotypes differed from one individual patient to another.

The authors amplified TCR beta CDR3 by multiplex PCR with 32 V and 13 J primers. TCRdb redid the calling of the multiplex PCR reads with MiXCR, one entry per CDR3 protein. The sample contains 10,000 to 15,000 distinct CDR3 sequences, about 22% of which appear only once. Germline trimming cut 6 bases from V and 0 bases from J; bases unmatched to any gene: 4. The germline gives CDR1 WNHNN, CDR2 SYGVQD (reference sequence). This CDR3 contains 15 residues. This receptor was taken from a man in his fifties or sixties with non-small cell lung cancer. The chain recombines TRBV10-1 with TRBJ2-2; 7 bases are shared with TRBD2. The sample taken for sequencing was lung tumor tissue. DNA of the CDR3: TGCGCCAGCAGAGGAAGCGGGACGAACACCGGGGAGCTGTTTTTT. This sequence encodes CASRGSGTNTGELFF.